These 25 T cell receptor beta chains were sequenced from one sample in a study of monozygotic twins with inflammatory bowel disease. TCRdb reworked the 5' RACE reads into one entry per CDR3 protein, no DNA. The sample includes some 450,000 distinct CDR3 sequences. Sample: blood. The receptors stem from a human donor with ulcerative colitis or Crohn's disease, or a healthy co-twin of an affected twin (not recorded which).

V and J are TRBV7-9 and TRBJ1-1; the D call of TRBD1 rests on TCRdb alone, since no DNA is present to check it. Germline lookup yields CDR1 SEHNR and CDR2 FQNEAQ (reference sequence). This CDR3 is 15 amino acids long. CDR3 sequence: CASSPPPHEYTEAFF. Full variable domain (rest looked up from reference TRBV7-9 and TRBJ1-1): DTGVSQNPRHKITKRGQNVTFRCDPISEHNRLYWYRQTLGQGPEFLTYFQNEAQLEKSRLLSDRFSAERPKGSFSTLEIQRTEQGDSAMYLCASSPPPHEYTEAFFGQGTRLTVV.

CDR3 protein: CASAQGQGARGYTF. The genes are TRBV5-1 and TRBJ1-2; absent DNA, TCRdb's TRBD1 call cannot be checked. Germline V gene data show CDR1 as SGHRS and CDR2 as YFSETQ. The CDR3 runs 14 residues.

The rearrangement links TRBV19 to TRBJ2-5; TCRdb names TRBD1, which stays unverified in the absence of DNA. The CDR3 sequence is 12 residues long. Per the germline V gene, CDR1 is LNHDA and CDR2 is SQIVND (reference sequence). CDR3 loop: CASGQGEETQYF.

V usage is TRBV7-9 and J usage is TRBJ2-1; TCRdb's D call, TRBD1, is unchecked because there is no DNA. Germline values: CDR1 SEHNR, CDR2 FQNEAQ (reference sequence). This CDR3 is 15 amino acids long. The CDR3 sequence is CAIQRGVEWGREQFF.

The V gene is TRBV30, the J gene TRBJ2-1; TCRdb selects TRBD1, and the lack of DNA leaves this call unchecked. Germline loops: CDR1 GTSNPN, CDR2 SVGIG (reference sequence). The CDR3 has 14 amino acids. The CDR3: CAWSVWTIHNEQFF.

J is TRBJ2-1 and V is TRBV4-3; TCRdb outputs TRBD2, but without DNA this stays unchecked. Germline values: CDR1 LGHNA, CDR2 YSLEER. The CDR3 runs to 17 residues. The CDR3: CASSRQPGLAIYNEQFF.

The chain has TRBV12-3 or TRBV12-4 and TRBJ2-2; the D call from TCRdb, TRBD1, cannot be confirmed without DNA. There are 16 residues in the CDR3. The CDR3 loop is CASSLNRGLSSGELFF.

The J gene is TRBJ2-5, the V gene TRBV11-2; as DNA is missing, the TRBD1 call by TCRdb cannot be tested. Per the germline V gene, CDR1 is SGHAT and CDR2 is FQNNGV. CDR3 size: 15 residues. CDR3 residues: CASTSPEERVATQYF.

The V gene is TRBV25-1, the J gene TRBJ2-1; absent DNA, TCRdb's TRBD2 call cannot be checked. CDR1 is MGHDK, CDR2 SYGVNS, per germline. The CDR3 sequence is 15 residues long. The CDR3 here is CASSEPSSGVGEQFF.

The genes are TRBV7-9 and TRBJ1-6. The CDR3 spans 12 residues. Germline CDR1 and CDR2: SEHNR and FQNEAQ (reference sequence). The CDR3 spells CASSLVAGTLHF.

The rearrangement joins TRBV20-1 to TRBJ2-1. The CDR3 contains 14 residues. Germline CDR1 DFQATT, CDR2 SNEGSKA (reference sequence). CDR3 protein: CSARVRISYNEQFF.

The chain combines TRBV12-3 or TRBV12-4 with TRBJ1-6. This CDR3 contains 16 residues. CDR3 region: CASSLDGRSYNSPLHF.

V gene TRBV6-1 combines with J gene TRBJ2-2; TCRdb designates TRBD1, a call that cannot be tested without DNA. Germline-derived CDR1 and CDR2 are MNHNS and SASEGT. The CDR3 spans 15 residues. The CDR3 loop reads CASTPYEGASGELFF.

The chain links TRBV19 to TRBJ2-3; the D gene TCRdb calls, TRBD1, cannot be checked with no DNA. Germline V gene lookup returns CDR1 LNHDA and CDR2 SQIVND (reference sequence). The CDR3 covers 16 residues. The CDR3: CASSAAPGRSTDTQYF. The full variable domain, with the rest looked up from reference TRBV19 and TRBJ2-3, is DGGITQSPKYLFRKEGQNVTLSCEQNLNHDAMYWYRQDPGQGLRLIYYSQIVNDFQKGDIAEGYSVSREKKESFPLTVTSAQKNPTAFYLCASSAAPGRSTDTQYFGPGTRLTVL.

This rearrangement joins TRBV5-1 to TRBJ2-1; the D call from TCRdb, TRBD1, cannot be confirmed without DNA. CDR1 is SGHRS and CDR2 is YFSETQ in the germline V gene. The CDR3 spans 15 residues. This CDR3 is CASSALGPSYNEQFF.

This chain links TRBV14 with TRBJ1-5. Germline V gene data show CDR1 as SGHDN and CDR2 as FVKESK. The CDR3 is made up of 13 amino acids. CDR3: CASSLGVHQPQHF.

This chain's CDR3 is CASSGTGAGRDTQYF. This rearrangement joins TRBV7-3 to TRBJ2-3; TCRdb proposes TRBD1, but this gene call is untestable without DNA. This CDR3 is 15 amino acids long. Germline CDR1 SGHTA, CDR2 FQGTGA.

The chain's CDR3 is CAWSMRELKWEQYF. V gene TRBV30 combines with J gene TRBJ2-7; checking the TCRdb D call of TRBD2 is not possible without DNA. Germline V gene lookup returns CDR1 GTSNPN and CDR2 SVGIG (reference sequence). CDR3 size: 14 residues.

This chain links TRBV24-1 with TRBJ2-2; there is no DNA to check the TCRdb D call of TRBD1. The CDR3 extends over 13 amino acids. Germline CDR1 reads KGHDR; CDR2 reads SFDVKD. The CDR3 sequence is CATSDDRAGELFF.

The CDR3 is CASSPPGAVSSYEQYF. This rearrangement joins TRBV18 to TRBJ2-7; as DNA is missing, the TRBD1 call by TCRdb cannot be tested. This CDR3 contains 16 residues. Germline CDR1 is KGHSH and CDR2 is LQKENI.

This sequence joins TRBV28 and TRBJ2-3; TCRdb's assignment of TRBD1 cannot be checked, as there is no DNA. Germline CDR1 reads MDHEN; CDR2 reads SYDVKM. This CDR3 region has 14 residues. CDR3 sequence: CASSPGTEADTQYF.

This chain connects TRBV11-1 to TRBJ2-1. The length of the CDR3 is 14 residues. Germline CDR1 is SGHAT and CDR2 is FQDESV (reference sequence). CDR3 sequence: CASSPTYSYNEQFF.

V is TRBV6-6 and J is TRBJ1-2; TCRdb returns TRBD1, unconfirmable since there is no DNA. Germline loops: CDR1 MNHNY, CDR2 SVGAGI (reference sequence). The length of the CDR3 is 14 residues. This CDR3 is CASSTQGTNYGYTF.

This chain joins TRBV4-1 and TRBJ2-2; the TCRdb call, TRBD2, lacks DNA for checking. CDR1 and CDR2 (germline): MGHRA, YSYEKL. The CDR3 is 16 amino acids. The CDR3 sequence: CASSQDERGGTGELFF.

This chain joins TRBV19 and TRBJ2-1; TCRdb's D gene call, TRBD2, goes unchecked for lack of DNA. CDR3 length: 14 amino acids. Germline CDR1 reads LNHDA; CDR2 reads SQIVND (reference sequence). The CDR3 loop reads CASKTRAGVSEQFF.